One and the same sample provided the 25 T cell receptor beta chains below, sequenced in a study of shared clonotypes between healthy human individuals. Naive CD8 cells were CD45RO-negative, positively selected for CCR7, excluding terminally differentiated effector memory CD45RA+ cells. Generated by immunoSEQ multiplex PCR, the TCRdb table keeps only in-frame clones and is missing some. The data contain 650,000 to 800,000 clones, 92% of them singletons. Source material: naive CD8+ T cells sorted from blood. Receptors were obtained from a man between 25 and 39 years old in good health.

The J gene is TRBJ2-2, the V gene TRBV14; TRBD2 might be the D (6 bases). Germline assignment: CDR1 SGHDN and CDR2 FVKESK. CDR3 length equals 15 residues. V dropped 0 bases and J dropped 4 bases, with 9 bases sitting between them. The DNA for the CDR3 is TGTGCCAGCAGCCAAGATTGGAGGGGCACCGGGGAGCTGTTTTTT. Protein: CASSQDWRGTGELFF.

V is TRBV7-9 and J is TRBJ2-2; TRBD1 agrees at 9 bases. The CDR3 runs to 17 residues. Germline values: CDR1 SEHNR, CDR2 FQNEAQ (reference sequence). The V segment lost 1 base and the J segment 4 bases; nucleotides outside the gene matches: 7. This CDR3 is CASSLEGTGRTTGELFF. The DNA of the CDR3 is TGTGCCAGCAGCTTAGAAGGGACAGGGAGGACCACCGGGGAGCTGTTTTTT. Based on the CDR3 plus reference TRBV7-9 and TRBJ2-2, the full variable domain is DTGVSQNPRHKITKRGQNVTFRCDPISEHNRLYWYRQTLGQGPEFLTYFQNEAQLEKSRLLSDRFSAERPKGSFSTLEIQRTEQGDSAMYLCASSLEGTGRTTGELFFGEGSRLTVL.

This clone was detected only once. The gene calls are TRBV7-2 and TRBJ2-7; D ambiguous. The V and J ends lost 5 bases and 2 bases respectively, with 4 bases between them. Per germline, CDR1 SGHTA and CDR2 FQGNSA. The CDR3 covers 11 residues. The CDR3 sequence is CASSTAYEQYF. CDR3 bases: TGTGCCAGCAGCACCGCCTACGAGCAGTACTTC.

The V call is TRBV15, the J call TRBJ2-7; D unresolved. Looked up from germline, CDR1 is LNHNV and CDR2 is YYDKDF (reference sequence). The CDR3 loop spans 14 amino acids. V was pared by 1 base and J by 0 bases, with 7 bases between. CDR3 DNA sequence: TGTGCCACCAGCAGAGTATTAGACTCCTACGAGCAGTACTTC. Translating it yields CATSRVLDSYEQYF.

This chain connects TRBV15 to TRBJ1-2; TRBD1 aligns across 10 bases. Trimming took 1 base from V and 6 from J; bases not matched to a gene: 5. There are 15 residues in the CDR3. The V gene's germline CDR1 is LNHNV and CDR2 YYDKDF (reference sequence). CDR3 in amino acids: CATSRVGTGEDGYTF. CDR3 DNA sequence: TGTGCCACCAGCAGAGTAGGGACAGGGGAGGATGGCTACACCTTC.

The V call is TRBV9, the J call TRBJ2-2, with unresolved D. CDR3 length equals 14 residues. Germline assignment: CDR1 SGDLS and CDR2 YYNGEE. The V end was cut by 6 bases, the J end by 6 bases, with 15 bases between. This chain's CDR3 is CASKTELPAGELFF. CDR3 nucleotide sequence: TGTGCCAGCAAAACCGAACTTCCAGCCGGGGAGCTGTTTTTT. The entire variable domain, with the rest obtained from reference TRBV9 and TRBJ2-2, is as follows: DSGVTQTPKHLITATGQRVTLRCSPRSGDLSVYWYQQSLDQGLQFLIQYYNGEERAKGNILERFSAQQFPDLHSELNLSSLELGDSALYFCASKTELPAGELFFGEGSRLTVL.

V gene TRBV4-1 combines with J gene TRBJ1-4; a weak D match, TRBD1 (6 bases). CDR1 is MGHRA, CDR2 YSYEKL, per germline. The length of the CDR3 is 16 residues. V shed 1 base and J shed 7 bases, with 16 bases lying between them. The CDR3 sequence: CASSQGAEGDREKLFF. The CDR3 bases are TGCGCCAGCAGCCAAGGCGCGGAGGGGGACCGTGAAAAACTGTTTTTT.

The genes are TRBV19 and TRBJ2-7; no firm D call. The V gene lost 5 bases and the J gene lost 3 bases, with 17 bases spanning the gap. Germline CDR1 and CDR2: LNHDA and SQIVND (reference sequence). This CDR3 spans 15 amino acids. The DNA for the CDR3 is TGTGCCAGTAGTCCAGGAAAGGGAATCCTCTACGAGCAGTACTTC. Translated: CASSPGKGILYEQYF.

V is TRBV11-2 and J is TRBJ2-7; 9 bases fit TRBD1. Trimming at V came to 5 bases and at J to 2 bases, leaving 7 bases not matched to a gene. Germline V CDR1 and CDR2: SGHAT, FQNNGV. The CDR3 loop spans 15 amino acids. CDR3 sequence reads: CASSEDRGVPYEQYF. CDR3 sequence (DNA): TGTGCCAGCAGCGAGGACAGGGGAGTTCCCTACGAGCAGTACTTC. The variable domain in full, completed from reference TRBV11-2 and TRBJ2-7, reads EAGVAQSPRYKIIEKRQSVAFWCNPISGHATLYWYQQILGQGPKLLIQFQNNGVVDDSQLPKDRFSAERLKGVDSTLKIQPAKLEDSAVYLCASSEDRGVPYEQYFGPGTRLTVT.

The chain joins TRBV6-1 to TRBJ2-3, with D maybe TRBD1 (5 bases). Trimming stripped 7 bases from V and 6 bases from J, with 17 bases between. This CDR3 comprises 14 residues. The germline gives CDR1 MNHNS, CDR2 SASEGT. The DNA for the CDR3 is TGTGCCAGCAACCAGCAGGGAACCCCTGATACGCAGTATTTT. Translating gives CASNQQGTPDTQYF.

CDR3 bases: TGTGCCAGCAGTTTTTTCAGGGGCGGGGAGCTGTTTTTT. This codes for CASSFFRGGELFF. The V and J genes are TRBV27 and TRBJ2-2; a possible D gene is TRBD1 (6 bases). Looked up from germline, CDR1 is MNHEY and CDR2 is SMNVEV (reference sequence). Trimming removed 3 bases at V and 7 bases at J, with 9 bases between. CDR3 size: 13 residues.

The CDR3 DNA reads as TGTGCCAGCAGCTTAATTTGGGCGTCCCCAGATGAAAAACTGTTTTTT. It encodes CASSLIWASPDEKLFF. J is TRBJ1-4 and V is TRBV7-9; no clear D gene. This CDR3 is built from 16 residues. Trimming shortened V by 2 bases and J by 6 bases, and 16 bases separated the two germline ends. Germline CDR1 reads SEHNR; CDR2 reads FQNEAQ (reference sequence). Using reference TRBV7-9 and TRBJ1-4 for the parts outside the CDR3, the full variable domain is DTGVSQNPRHKITKRGQNVTFRCDPISEHNRLYWYRQTLGQGPEFLTYFQNEAQLEKSRLLSDRFSAERPKGSFSTLEIQRTEQGDSAMYLCASSLIWASPDEKLFFGSGTQLSVL.

CDR3 loop: CASKVDAYNEQFF. The CDR3 DNA follows: TGTGCCAGCAAGGTGGACGCGTACAATGAGCAGTTCTTC. This chain uses TRBV27 with TRBJ2-1, with unresolved D. Germline V CDR1 and CDR2: MNHEY, SMNVEV (reference sequence). V was trimmed by 7 bases and J by 4 bases, leaving 11 bases between them. The CDR3 length is 13 residues.

This chain links TRBV11-2 with TRBJ2-7, with 9 bases identical to TRBD2. The germline CDR1 and CDR2 sequences are SGHAT and FQNNGV. The trim removed 5 bases at V and 4 bases at J, leaving 12 bases unmatched. This CDR3 contains 16 residues. The CDR3 nucleotides are TGTGCCAGCAGCCCGTCCCGAGGGACTAGCATATACGAGCAGTACTTC. This encodes CASSPSRGTSIYEQYF.

The V gene is TRBV4-3, the J gene TRBJ1-4; D is unclear. Trimming took 9 bases from V and 1 from J, leaving 12 bases between them. CDR3 size: 14 residues. From germline, CDR1 is LGHNA and CDR2 YSLEER. The CDR3 sequence: CASAKGETNEKLFF. Written as DNA, the CDR3 is TGCGCCAGTGCCAAGGGTGAAACTAATGAAAAACTGTTTTTT.

DNA of the CDR3: TGCGCCAGCAGCCAAGGGTCGGAGTTGTGGGAGACCCAGTACTTC. Its protein product is CASSQGSELWETQYF. The rearrangement links TRBV4-3 to TRBJ2-5; unclear D gene. Trimming removed 1 base from V and 5 bases from J, with 14 bases in between. Germline V gene sequence: CDR1 LGHNA, CDR2 YSLEER. The CDR3 is 15 residues long.

This sequence joins TRBV10-3 and TRBJ2-7; possible D gene TRBD2, 5 bases. The length of the CDR3 is 11 residues. The V gene lost 10 bases and the J gene lost 5 bases, with 12 bases spanning the gap. Germline V gene lookup returns CDR1 ENHRY and CDR2 SYGVKD. CDR3 in amino acids: CANGDTDEQYF. CDR3 DNA sequence: TGTGCCAACGGGGATACAGACGAGCAGTACTTC.

The V gene is TRBV6-5, the J gene TRBJ2-2, with 10 bases matching TRBD2. Germline V gives CDR1 MNHEY, CDR2 SVGAGI. This CDR3 is 15 amino acids long. After removal of 5 bases from V and 3 bases from J, the junction contained 3 bases not matched to a gene. CDR3 region: CASSPGLAYTGELFF. The CDR3 nucleotides are TGTGCCAGCAGTCCGGGACTAGCGTACACCGGGGAGCTGTTTTTT.

The V and J genes are TRBV7-9 and TRBJ2-7; TRBD1 matches 7 bases. Germline loops: CDR1 SEHNR, CDR2 FQNEAQ (reference sequence). CDR3 length: 12 amino acids. The V segment lost 5 bases and the J segment 7 bases; nucleotides outside the gene matches: 5. The CDR3 region has the DNA TGTGCCAGCAGCAAAACAGGGGAAGAGCAGTACTTC. This sequence encodes CASSKTGEEQYF.

On this clone itself: The sample carries other DNA sequences with the same CDR3. The V gene is TRBV5-4, the J gene TRBJ2-7; D could derive from TRBD1 or TRBD2 (5 bases each). Looked up from germline, CDR1 is SGHNT and CDR2 is YYREEE (reference sequence). The CDR3 length is 14 residues. The V and J ends lost 4 bases and 0 bases respectively, with 11 bases between them. The CDR3 loop is CASSLRDGSYEQYF. In DNA form, the CDR3 reads TGTGCCAGCAGCCTCCGGGACGGCTCCTACGAGCAGTACTTC.

The chain carries TRBV15 and TRBJ2-7, with TRBD1 matching over 11 bases. With V trimmed by 4 bases and J by 3 bases, 5 bases remained unmatched. In germline, CDR1 is LNHNV, CDR2 YYDKDF (reference sequence). The CDR3 has 15 amino acids. DNA for the CDR3: TGTGCCACCAGCACCGGGACAGGGGGATACTACGAGCAGTACTTC. Residues: CATSTGTGGYYEQYF.

The chain employs TRBV4-1 and TRBJ1-2; possible D gene TRBD1, 6 bases. CDR1 and CDR2 from the germline V gene are MGHRA and YSYEKL. The CDR3 has 15 residues. The V end lost 1 base, the J end lost 7 bases, and 16 bases lay between the germline ends. Written as DNA, the CDR3 is TGCGCCAGCAGCCAAGCGTACAGGGCTTGGGCTGGCTACACCTTC. Translation: CASSQAYRAWAGYTF.

This clone was picked up one time. J is TRBJ1-2 and V is TRBV2; 9 bases map to TRBD1. Germline V gene sequence: CDR1 SNHLY, CDR2 FYNNEI. This CDR3 comprises 13 residues. The V and J ends lost 3 bases and 4 bases, in that order; junction bases with no gene match: 0. The CDR3 DNA sequence: TGTGCCAGCAGTGAGGACAGGGGCTATGGCTACACCTTC. This gives the protein CASSEDRGYGYTF.

V and J are TRBV9 and TRBJ2-2; D not certain. V was pared by 3 bases and J by 10 bases, with 7 bases between. This CDR3 is 11 amino acids long. The V gene's germline CDR1 is SGDLS and CDR2 YYNGEE. The CDR3 reads CASSGLEELFF. In nucleotides, the CDR3 is TGTGCCAGCAGCGGACTGGAGGAGCTGTTTTTT.

J is TRBJ2-1 and V is TRBV6-5; TRBD2 aligns across 7 bases. The germline V gene encodes CDR1 MNHEY and CDR2 SVGAGI. CDR3 length: 12 residues. Unmatched junction bases numbered 3, after V lost 4 bases and J lost 9 bases. The CDR3 is CASSSLAREQFF. CDR3 bases: TGTGCCAGCAGTTCACTAGCGCGTGAGCAGTTCTTC.